This paragraph covers one T cell receptor (beta chain) sequence. Its target is unknown. This sample was taken from a study of T cell responses to AZD1222 COVID-19 vaccine. Study information: Combined were second doses at about 4 or about 12 weeks. General observations from the study: White British donors predominated, females outnumbered males, and clonal diversity was possibly underestimated. Two doses of AZD1222 preceded a rise in Spike-specific TCR breadth and depth. It was only a handful of AZD1222 recipients who were seropositive at baseline.

This CDR3 comprises 14 residues. Between the trimmed V and J ends, which lost 4 bases and 4 bases, there was a span of 13 bases. The germline V gene has CDR1 LGHDT and CDR2 YNNKEL (reference sequence). Profiling relied on immunoSEQ multiplex PCR, and the TCRdb table lists in-frame clones only, not all of them. The table shows under 200,000 clones, with around 93% occurring only once. This chain connects TRBV3-1 (or the pseudogene TRBV3-2) to TRBJ1-1; D ambiguous. This specimen consisted of peripheral blood, obtained on day 0 of AZD1222 vaccination. This receptor was taken from an adult in good health. CDR3 region: CASSRTSIPTEAFF. The DNA of the CDR3 is TGTGCCAGCAGCCGCACATCGATACCCACTGAAGCTTTCTTT.